This T cell receptor beta chain was captured by sequencing in a study of blood T cells in healthy people across ages. About the study: Template switching retrieved approximately one barcoded beta molecule for each two T cells. The study's findings and limits: Donors of long life had a larger count of naive CD4+ cells and greater diversity than aged donors. A conclusive naive versus antigen-experienced comparison was prevented by the unsorted PBMCs.

In the case of this clonotype: Its antigen is undetermined.

Next came a second PCR, run for about 6 to 11 cycles, which used a sample-barcoded 5' primer along with a J-beta primer mix. In TCRdb, the 5' RACE reads were re-called with MiXCR into one record per CDR3 protein. The sample carries 780,000 or so distinct CDR3 sequences, 40% to 65% recorded once. V shed 4 bases and J 14 bases; nucleotides not matched to a gene: 11. Germline V CDR1 and CDR2: MNHEY, SMNVEV (reference sequence). The CDR3 spans 14 residues. Russia was home to the donors, healthy Caucasian individuals aged 6 to 90. Source material: blood. The origin of this receptor is a man aged 80 or over in good health. This chain connects TRBV27 to TRBJ2-3, with 11 bases aligning to TRBD2. The CDR3 region has the DNA TGTGCCAGCAGTTCCACCGGGACTAGCGGATACGCGTATTTT. Protein sequence: CASSSTGTSGYAYF.